This T cell receptor (beta chain) was recovered during a study of T cells in Graves' hyperthyroidism and ophthalmopathy. Across the study: Specimen type is peripheral blood, collected at initial diagnosis prior to any treatment.

Amplified TCR beta CDR3 regions came from RNA transcripts. An initial round of RT-PCR targeting the TCR CDR3 relied on the HTBI primer set. TCRdb independently ran MiXCR on the multiplex PCR reads; one entry per CDR3 protein. The sample lists 500,000 to 550,000 distinct CDR3 sequences, less than 25% occurring once. Investigators excluded patients with uncontrolled infection, other autoimmune disease, pregnancy or lactation. Over 8 ml fresh peripheral blood yielded the PBMCs. Germline V gene lookup returns CDR1 MGHRA and CDR2 YSYEKL. The CDR3 totals 15 residues. Trimming pared 3 bases from V and 0 bases from J, leaving 11 bases between.

The TCR originated in a man aged 18-30 years with Graves' hyperthyroidism. Source material: blood. The rearrangement links TRBV4-1 to TRBJ1-2; D is unclear. CDR3 sequence (DNA): TGCGCCAGCAGCCAGAACACGTTAGCTAACTATGGCTACACCTTC. Its protein is CASSQNTLANYGYTF.